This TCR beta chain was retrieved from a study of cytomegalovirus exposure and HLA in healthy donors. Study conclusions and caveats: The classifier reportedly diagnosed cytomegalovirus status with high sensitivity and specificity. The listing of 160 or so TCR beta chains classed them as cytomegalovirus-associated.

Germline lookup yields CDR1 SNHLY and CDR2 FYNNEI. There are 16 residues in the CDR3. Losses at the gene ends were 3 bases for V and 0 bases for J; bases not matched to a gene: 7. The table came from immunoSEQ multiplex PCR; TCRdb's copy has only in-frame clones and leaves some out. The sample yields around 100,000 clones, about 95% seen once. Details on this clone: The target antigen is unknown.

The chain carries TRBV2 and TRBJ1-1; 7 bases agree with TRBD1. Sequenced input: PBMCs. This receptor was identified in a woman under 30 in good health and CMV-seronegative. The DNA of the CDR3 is TGTGCCAGCAGTGACCGACAGGGACTCATGAACACTGAAGCTTTCTTT. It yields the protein CASSDRQGLMNTEAFF.